Listed below are T cell receptor beta chains from one sample, sequenced in a study of blood T cell repertoires in COVID-19. Some clones are missing from TCRdb's copy, which holds only in-frame ones; the method was immunoSEQ multiplex PCR. The table lists 250,000 to 350,000 clones, 70% to 90% of them singletons. Sequencing was carried out using PBMCs or T cells enriched from blood (not recorded which). The receptors originated from a woman in her twenties or thirties who had recovered from COVID-19. CDR3s include the opening cysteine and the closing phenylalanine or tryptophan. The D gene is left open where the match is weak. Some rows mark clone size as missing; the rest say once, few, many or name a class of expanded clone.

d_call: TRBD1
j_call: TRBJ2-7
clone_size: once
v_call: TRBV5-1
cdr3_nt: TGCGCCAGCAGCTTGGGGCAGGGGGCGCACGAGCAGTACTTC
cdr3_aa: CASSLGQGAHEQYF

d_call: .
j_call: TRBJ1-3
clone_size: .
v_call: TRBV10-2
cdr3_nt: TGCGCCAGCAGTGAGGACATCAGTCCTGGAAACACCATATATTTT
cdr3_aa: CASSEDISPGNTIYF

d_call: .
j_call: TRBJ1-4
clone_size: .
v_call: TRBV18
cdr3_nt: TGTGCCAGCTCACCGTCAGGGGCTGGGGCTAATGAAAAACTGTTTTTT
cdr3_aa: CASSPSGAGANEKLFF

d_call: .
j_call: TRBJ2-4
clone_size: .
v_call: TRBV28
cdr3_nt: TGTGCCAGCAGTTGGGTCAGGGCCAAAAACATTCAGTACTTC
cdr3_aa: CASSWVRAKNIQYF

d_call: TRBD1
j_call: TRBJ2-1
clone_size: .
v_call: TRBV6-2/TRBV6-3
cdr3_nt: TGTGCCAGCAGTTATCCGGGGACAGGGGCACCCTCTTACTCCTACAATGAGCAGTTCTTC
cdr3_aa: CASSYPGTGAPSYSYNEQFF

d_call: TRBD1
j_call: TRBJ2-7
clone_size: .
v_call: TRBV6-5
cdr3_nt: TGTGCCACCTTCGAACCGGGACAGTGGGACGAGCAGTACTTC
cdr3_aa: CATFEPGQWDEQYF

d_call: .
j_call: TRBJ2-2
clone_size: .
v_call: TRBV6-1
cdr3_nt: TGTGCCAGCAGTGAGCTGGCCACCGGGGAGCTGTTTTTT
cdr3_aa: CASSELATGELFF

d_call: .
j_call: TRBJ2-2
clone_size: .
v_call: TRBV28
cdr3_nt: TGTGCCAGCACCATCACCGGGGAGCTGTTTTTT
cdr3_aa: CASTITGELFF

d_call: .
j_call: TRBJ1-5
clone_size: few
v_call: TRBV27
cdr3_nt: TGTGCCAGCACCACTCGCAGGGGCGGTCAGCCCCAGCATTTT
cdr3_aa: CASTTRRGGQPQHF

d_call: .
j_call: TRBJ2-2
clone_size: .
v_call: TRBV12-3/TRBV12-4
cdr3_nt: TGTGCCAGCAGCTACTCCCGGGAGCTGTTTTTT
cdr3_aa: CASSYSRELFF

d_call: .
j_call: TRBJ1-1
clone_size: once
v_call: TRBV30
cdr3_nt: TGTGCCTGGTACCCTAGGGGGATGAACACTGAAGCTTTCTTT
cdr3_aa: CAWYPRGMNTEAFF

d_call: TRBD1
j_call: TRBJ2-5
clone_size: .
v_call: TRBV10-2
cdr3_nt: TGCGCCAGCAGTGAGTCGCGGCAGGGGGTTTTAGAGACCCAGTACTTC
cdr3_aa: CASSESRQGVLETQYF

d_call: TRBD1
j_call: TRBJ1-2
clone_size: .
v_call: TRBV7-8
cdr3_nt: TGTGCCAGCAGCGAGGGAACAGGGGGCGGCCTGGCTTATGGCTACACCTTC
cdr3_aa: CASSEGTGGGLAYGYTF

d_call: .
j_call: TRBJ1-2
clone_size: .
v_call: TRBV28
cdr3_nt: TGTGCCAGCAGTTTAGAGGGGACAACCTATGGCTACACCTTC
cdr3_aa: CASSLEGTTYGYTF

d_call: TRBD1
j_call: TRBJ2-7
clone_size: .
v_call: TRBV28
cdr3_nt: TGTGCCAGCAGCCGCCGGGACAGGAGCTCCTACGAGCAGTACTTC
cdr3_aa: CASSRRDRSSYEQYF

d_call: TRBD1
j_call: TRBJ2-2
clone_size: .
v_call: TRBV28
cdr3_nt: TGTGCCAGCTTAATCAGGACAGGTATCACCGGGGAGCTGTTTTTT
cdr3_aa: CASLIRTGITGELFF

d_call: .
j_call: TRBJ1-5
clone_size: .
v_call: TRBV2
cdr3_nt: TGTGCCAGCAGTGAGTCAGAGGCCCTACAGCCCCAGCATTTT
cdr3_aa: CASSESEALQPQHF

d_call: .
j_call: TRBJ1-3
clone_size: once
v_call: TRBV29-1
cdr3_nt: TGCAGCGTCGCCACAGGAGACTCTGGAAACACCATATATTTT
cdr3_aa: CSVATGDSGNTIYF

d_call: TRBD1
j_call: TRBJ1-2
clone_size: few
v_call: TRBV27
cdr3_nt: TGTGCCAGCAGTTTTCGGGCTCGACAGGGGAACTATGGCTACACCTTC
cdr3_aa: CASSFRARQGNYGYTF

d_call: .
j_call: TRBJ2-2
clone_size: once
v_call: TRBV9
cdr3_nt: TGTGCCAGCAGCGTAGCTGAAGCGCCCGGGGAGCTGTTTTTT
cdr3_aa: CASSVAEAPGELFF

d_call: .
j_call: TRBJ2-6
clone_size: .
v_call: TRBV5-8
cdr3_nt: TGTGCCAGCAGCCGAGGACAGCACTCTGGGGCCAACGTCCTGACTTTC
cdr3_aa: CASSRGQHSGANVLTF

d_call: .
j_call: TRBJ2-7
clone_size: .
v_call: TRBV5-1
cdr3_nt: TGCGCCAGCAGCTTGGGGTGGGCTAGCGATTCCTACGAGCAGTACTTC
cdr3_aa: CASSLGWASDSYEQYF

d_call: .
j_call: TRBJ2-1
clone_size: .
v_call: TRBV5-4
cdr3_nt: TGTGCCAGCAGCCCGAGCATGGGGGACTATGAGCAGTTCTTC
cdr3_aa: CASSPSMGDYEQFF

d_call: .
j_call: TRBJ2-7
clone_size: .
v_call: TRBV9
cdr3_nt: TGTGCCAGCAGCGTCTCCGGGGGTAACCCCTACGAGCAGTACTTC
cdr3_aa: CASSVSGGNPYEQYF

d_call: .
j_call: TRBJ2-1
clone_size: .
v_call: TRBV11-2
cdr3_nt: TGTGCCAGCAGCCCCTCGGGGGGCCTTACCGGGGAGCAGTTCTTC
cdr3_aa: CASSPSGGLTGEQFF

d_call: TRBD1
j_call: TRBJ2-7
clone_size: .
v_call: TRBV16
cdr3_nt: TGTGCCAGCAGCCAAGGGATCAGGGGGCTTTACGAGCAGTACTTC
cdr3_aa: CASSQGIRGLYEQYF

d_call: .
j_call: TRBJ2-7
clone_size: .
v_call: TRBV19
cdr3_nt: TGTGCCAGTAGTATGTCCGGGTCCCCCGGCCCCTACGAGCAGTACTTC
cdr3_aa: CASSMSGSPGPYEQYF

d_call: .
j_call: TRBJ2-7
clone_size: .
v_call: TRBV10-2
cdr3_nt: TGCGCCAGCATAGCCTCTAGGGGCTCCTACGAGCAGTACTTC
cdr3_aa: CASIASRGSYEQYF

d_call: TRBD2
j_call: TRBJ2-1
clone_size: .
v_call: TRBV30
cdr3_nt: TGTGCCTGGAGTGCCGGGACTAGCGGAAGGTGGGCGAATGAGCAGTTCTTC
cdr3_aa: CAWSAGTSGRWANEQFF

d_call: TRBD2
j_call: TRBJ2-7
clone_size: .
v_call: TRBV7-3
cdr3_nt: TGTGCCAGCAGCTTAACCTCTAGCGGGAGGGTAGAGCAGTACTTC
cdr3_aa: CASSLTSSGRVEQYF

d_call: .
j_call: TRBJ2-3
clone_size: .
v_call: TRBV24-1
cdr3_nt: TGTGCCACCAGTGATAACAGGGCTTACACAGATACGCAGTATTTT
cdr3_aa: CATSDNRAYTDTQYF

d_call: .
j_call: TRBJ1-2
clone_size: .
v_call: TRBV6-5
cdr3_nt: TGTGCCAGCAGTTACCCGGACAATGCCGGCTACACCTTC
cdr3_aa: CASSYPDNAGYTF

d_call: .
j_call: TRBJ1-2
clone_size: .
v_call: TRBV5-5
cdr3_nt: TGTGCCAGCAGCTACGCCGGGGGTACCTATGGCTACACCTTC
cdr3_aa: CASSYAGGTYGYTF